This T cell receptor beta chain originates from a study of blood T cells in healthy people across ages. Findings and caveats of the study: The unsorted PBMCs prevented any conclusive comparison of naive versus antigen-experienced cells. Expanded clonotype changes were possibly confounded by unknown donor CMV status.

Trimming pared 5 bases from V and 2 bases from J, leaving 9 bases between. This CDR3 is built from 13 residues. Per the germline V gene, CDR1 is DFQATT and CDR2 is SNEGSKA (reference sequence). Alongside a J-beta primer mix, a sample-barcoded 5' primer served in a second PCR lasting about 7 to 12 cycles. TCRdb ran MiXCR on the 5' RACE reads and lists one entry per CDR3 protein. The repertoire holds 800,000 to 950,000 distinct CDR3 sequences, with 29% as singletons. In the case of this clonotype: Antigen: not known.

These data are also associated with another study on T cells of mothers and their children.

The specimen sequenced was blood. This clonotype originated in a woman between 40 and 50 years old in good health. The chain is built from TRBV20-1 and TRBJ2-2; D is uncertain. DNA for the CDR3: TGCAGTGCTTCAATAAGAAACACCGGGGAGCTGTTTTTT. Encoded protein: CSASIRNTGELFF.